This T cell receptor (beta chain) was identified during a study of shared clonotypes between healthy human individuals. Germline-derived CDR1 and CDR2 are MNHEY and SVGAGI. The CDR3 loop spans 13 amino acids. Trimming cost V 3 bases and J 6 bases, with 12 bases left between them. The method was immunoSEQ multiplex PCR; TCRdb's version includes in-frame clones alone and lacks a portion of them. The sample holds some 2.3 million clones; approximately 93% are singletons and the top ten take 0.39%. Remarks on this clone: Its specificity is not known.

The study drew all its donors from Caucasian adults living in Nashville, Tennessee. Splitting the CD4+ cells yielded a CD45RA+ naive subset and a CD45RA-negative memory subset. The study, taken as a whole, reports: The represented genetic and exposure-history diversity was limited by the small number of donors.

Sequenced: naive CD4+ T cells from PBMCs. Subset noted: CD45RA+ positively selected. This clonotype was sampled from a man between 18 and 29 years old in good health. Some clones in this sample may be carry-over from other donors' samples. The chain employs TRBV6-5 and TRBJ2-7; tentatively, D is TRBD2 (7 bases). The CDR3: CASSYRGGAEQYF. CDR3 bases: TGTGCCAGCAGTTATAGGGGGGGTGCCGAGCAGTACTTC.